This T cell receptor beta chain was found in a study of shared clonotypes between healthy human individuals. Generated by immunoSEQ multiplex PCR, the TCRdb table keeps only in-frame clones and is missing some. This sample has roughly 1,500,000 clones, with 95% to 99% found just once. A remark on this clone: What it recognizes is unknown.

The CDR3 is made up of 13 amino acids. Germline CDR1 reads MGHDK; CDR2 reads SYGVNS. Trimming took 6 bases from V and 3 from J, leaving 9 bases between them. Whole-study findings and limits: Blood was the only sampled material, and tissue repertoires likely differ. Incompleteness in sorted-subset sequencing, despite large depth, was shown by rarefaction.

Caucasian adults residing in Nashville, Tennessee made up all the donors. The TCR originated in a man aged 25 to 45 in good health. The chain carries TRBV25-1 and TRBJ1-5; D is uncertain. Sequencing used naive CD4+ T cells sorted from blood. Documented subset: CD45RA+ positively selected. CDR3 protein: CASRVGDNQPQHF. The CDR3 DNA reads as TGTGCCAGCAGGGTAGGAGACAATCAGCCCCAGCATTTT.